The next 16 T cell receptor beta chains were all read from a single sample in a study of regulatory T cells in long-lasting Graves disease. As to time point: newly diagnosed GD, antithyroid drugs for less than 3 months. There was RNA extracted from PBMCs, and the TCR library was made from it. Sequencing libraries for TCR beta were prepared with iRepertoire HTBI primers and Arm-PCR of CDR3 regions. TCRdb used MiXCR to reprocess the multiplex PCR reads, holding one entry per CDR3 protein. The sample records 400,000 to 500,000 distinct CDR3 sequences, approximately 16% being singletons. The same data also went into a second study, on T cells in Graves' hyperthyroidism and ophthalmopathy.

The specimen comprised peripheral blood mononuclear cells (PBMCs), sampled at new diagnosis, from a patient treated with antithyroid drugs. Source of these receptors: a woman aged 18-29 years with Graves disease.

This clonotype was found many times. The chain links TRBV28 to TRBJ1-2, with a possible D match to TRBD1 (6 bases). V was clipped by 8 bases and J by 8 bases, with 18 bases between them. This CDR3 has 13 amino acids. In germline, CDR1 is MDHEN, CDR2 SYDVKM. The CDR3: CASGEGVGGGYTF. The CDR3 DNA reads TGTGCCAGCGGCGAGGGGGTCGGAGGCGGCTACACCTTC.

The V gene is TRBV28, the J gene TRBJ1-5; no reliable D call. V dropped 3 bases and J dropped 4 bases, with 7 bases sitting between them. Per germline, CDR1 MDHEN and CDR2 SYDVKM. The CDR3 has 13 amino acids. The CDR3 here is CASSFFQNQPQHF. DNA for the CDR3: TGTGCCAGCAGTTTCTTCCAGAATCAGCCCCAGCATTTT.

This clonotype was seen repeatedly, ten times or more. CDR3 sequence (DNA): TGTGCCAGCAGCTTAGATGGGGGGATTGATACTTTCTTT. Encoded protein: CASSLDGGIDTFF. V and J are TRBV7-9 and TRBJ1-1, with a tentative D call TRBD1 (5 bases). Germline V lookup: CDR1 SEHNR, CDR2 FQNEAQ (reference sequence). This CDR3 is built from 13 residues. V was cut by 1 base and J by 12 bases, with 15 bases left in between.

The sample holds many counts of this clonotype. V usage is TRBV29-1 and J usage is TRBJ2-1, with 13 bases matching TRBD2. In germline, CDR1 is SQVTM, CDR2 ANQGSEA. CDR3 size: 15 residues. V lost 5 bases, J lost 6 bases, and 7 bases stayed unmatched. DNA of the CDR3: TGCAGCGTTACGGGACTAGCGGGAAAGGGCAATGAGCAGTTCTTC. This encodes CSVTGLAGKGNEQFF.

This clonotype has only a few counts. DNA of the CDR3: TGTGCCAGCTCACCCAGGACTAGCGGGGGCCTCTACAATGAGCAGTTCTTC. Its translation: CASSPRTSGGLYNEQFF. The chain has TRBV18 and TRBJ2-1; 13 positions match TRBD2. Germline V gene sequence: CDR1 KGHSH, CDR2 LQKENI. CDR3 length: 17 residues. Losses at the gene ends were 3 bases for V and 3 bases for J; bases not matched to a gene: 5.

The table lists this clonotype with a few counts. A far larger clone is one nucleotide away, so this likely arose from a read error. This rearrangement joins TRBV28 to TRBJ2-7; D unresolved. Trimming took off 6 bases at V and 2 bases at J, with 5 bases between the two ends. Germline CDR1 MDHEN, CDR2 SYDVKM. CDR3 length equals 11 residues. CDR3 sequence: CASRSPYEQYF. Written as DNA, the CDR3 is TGTGCCAGCAGATCCCCCTACGAGCAGTACTTC.

This clonotype showed up many times. V is TRBV28 and J is TRBJ2-7, with 9 nucleotides matching TRBD2. Germline assignment: CDR1 MDHEN and CDR2 SYDVKM. J was trimmed by 0 bases and V by 5 bases; bases with no gene match: 11. This CDR3 region has 17 residues. The CDR3 loop is CASSPLILAGSSYEQYF. The CDR3 bases are TGTGCCAGCAGTCCTCTAATACTAGCGGGCAGCTCCTACGAGCAGTACTTC.

The chain recombines TRBV7-6 with TRBJ2-7, with 8 bases matching TRBD1. This CDR3 contains 15 residues. V lost 3 bases, J lost 3 bases, and 7 bases stayed unmatched. Germline V CDR1 and CDR2: SGHVS, FNYEAQ. The CDR3 DNA reads TGTGCCAGCAGCTTCAAAACAGGGGGAATCTACGAGCAGTACTTC. Translated, it gives CASSFKTGGIYEQYF.

This clonotype was recorded a few times. The chain joins TRBV29-1 to TRBJ2-3; TRBD1 agrees at 11 bases. TRBJ1-1 explains the end of the DNA better; the J call may be wrong. The germline V gene has CDR1 SQVTM and CDR2 ANQGSEA. There are 12 residues in the CDR3. The DNA of the CDR3 is TGCAGCGTTGGTAGGGACAGGGGGGAAGCTTTCTTT. The encoded protein is CSVGRDRGEAFF.

This clonotype occurred a few times. The V gene is TRBV29-1, the J gene TRBJ2-3; D might be TRBD2 (6 bases). CDR3 length: 15 amino acids. Deletions cut 7 bases from V and 2 bases from J, with 19 bases between. Germline-derived CDR1 and CDR2 are SQVTM and ANQGSEA. CDR3 protein: CSARETSSFTDTQYF. The CDR3 region has the DNA TGCAGCGCCCGGGAGACATCGTCCTTCACAGATACGCAGTATTTT.

This clonotype appeared a few times. V gene TRBV28 combines with J gene TRBJ1-2; TRBD1 is a possible D gene (5 bases). Germline V lookup: CDR1 MDHEN, CDR2 SYDVKM. V was pared by 10 bases and J by 4 bases, with 28 bases between. The CDR3 contains 17 residues. The CDR3 sequence: CAIRSRTGTIAGYGYTF. In nucleotides, the CDR3 is TGTGCCATCAGATCACGTACCGGGACGATAGCGGGCTATGGCTACACCTTC.

The table lists this clonotype with a few counts. The gene calls are TRBV12-3 or TRBV12-4 and TRBJ2-7; TRBD1 or TRBD2 may be the D gene (5 bases each). V lost 6 bases to trimming and J lost 2 bases, with 14 bases between them. CDR3 length: 14 residues. The CDR3 DNA is TGTGCCAGCAGATATGACAGAGGGGCCTACGAGCAGTACTTC. Protein sequence: CASRYDRGAYEQYF.

The V and J genes are TRBV4-1 and TRBJ2-1, with TRBD2 matching over 9 bases. Unmatched junction bases numbered 7, after V lost 0 bases and J lost 4 bases. From germline, CDR1 is MGHRA and CDR2 YSYEKL. CDR3 length: 17 amino acids. The CDR3 spells CASSQDSWREGYNEQFF. Written as DNA, the CDR3 is TGCGCCAGCAGCCAAGATTCTTGGCGGGAGGGTTACAATGAGCAGTTCTTC.

Turning to this clonotype: At one of its ends the junction is not consistent with the germline gene, which may arise from a read error. The chain joins TRBV12-3 or TRBV12-4 to TRBJ2-3, with TRBD1 matching 8 bases. The CDR3 loop spans 15 amino acids. CDR3 in amino acids: CASSQALQGADTQYF. CDR3 in DNA: TGCGCCAGCAGCCAAGCGCTACAGGGGGCAGATACGCAGTATTTT.

This clonotype showed up many times. The chain has TRBV20-1 and TRBJ2-1; tentatively, D is TRBD1 or TRBD2 (5 bases each). CDR1 is DFQATT and CDR2 is SNEGSKA in the germline V gene (reference sequence). The germline V and J ends were trimmed by 7 bases and 4 bases, with 14 bases remaining between them. The CDR3 spans 13 residues. Here the CDR3 reads CSGGQGGYNEQFF. CDR3 DNA: TGCAGTGGAGGGCAGGGTGGGTACAATGAGCAGTTCTTC.

This clonotype was observed a handful of times. This chain uses TRBV10-3 with TRBJ1-2, with no clear D. The CDR3 covers 13 residues. V lost 11 bases, J lost 1 base, and 14 bases lay in between. CDR1 and CDR2 from the germline V gene are ENHRY and SYGVKD. The CDR3 DNA sequence: TGTGCCGCTACAGCAAATCTTAACTATGGCTACACCTTC. Protein: CAATANLNYGYTF.